The 29 T cell receptor beta chains presented below share a single source sample, sequenced in a study of cytomegalovirus exposure and HLA in healthy donors. 13 Jbeta primers and 60 Vbeta primers were used for the PCR. Assay: immunoSEQ multiplex PCR; the TCRdb copy retains only in-frame clones and omits some. The repertoire holds under 200,000 clones, around 80% seen once, with about 4.9% in the top ten. Sequencing input: PBMCs. The receptor source for this set is a male donor in good health and CMV-seronegative.

The chain has TRBV12-5 and TRBJ1-3; no clear D. Trimming stripped 5 bases from V and 3 bases from J, with 8 bases between. The germline V gene encodes CDR1 LGHNT and CDR2 FRNRAP. The CDR3 extends over 13 amino acids. This CDR3 is CASGPPNGNTIYF. The CDR3 DNA is TGTGCTAGTGGTCCTCCTAATGGAAACACCATATATTTT.

This chain joins TRBV5-6 and TRBJ1-5; the match to TRBD1 covers 7 bases. This CDR3 comprises 16 residues. Per germline, CDR1 SGHDT and CDR2 YYEEEE. J lost 4 bases, V lost 1 base, and 8 bases had no gene match. CDR3 region: CASSLSQTGPNQPQHF. In nucleotides, the CDR3 is TGTGCCAGCAGCTTGTCCCAGACAGGGCCTAATCAGCCCCAGCATTTT.

This chain links TRBV12-5 with TRBJ2-3, with 12 bases fitting TRBD2. This CDR3 has 15 residues. Germline CDR1 reads LGHNT; CDR2 reads FRNRAP. V shed 3 bases and J 11 bases; nucleotides not matched to a gene: 9. The CDR3 protein is CASGFLGLAGLKQYF. The DNA of the CDR3 is TGTGCTAGTGGTTTCCTGGGACTAGCGGGTTTGAAGCAGTATTTT.

The chain couples TRBV7-8 to TRBJ2-7; tentatively, D is TRBD1 (6 bases). With 5 bases removed from V and 5 bases from J, the gap between germline ends came to 13 bases. CDR1 is SGHVS, CDR2 FQNEAQ, per germline. The CDR3 runs 13 residues. The CDR3 bases are TGTGCCAGCAGCCGCAGGGGTGAGAACGAGCAGTACTTC. This gives the protein CASSRRGENEQYF.

The rearrangement links TRBV10-1 to TRBJ1-3; 7 nucleotides agree with TRBD1. The germline gives CDR1 WNHNN, CDR2 SYGVQD (reference sequence). The CDR3 consists of 13 residues. J lost 4 bases, V lost 10 bases, and 7 bases had no gene match. CDR3 amino acids: CATRQGHGNTIYF. The CDR3 DNA reads as TGCGCCACAAGACAGGGTCACGGAAACACCATATATTTT.

This clone was observed a single time. This sequence joins TRBV6-1 and TRBJ1-3, with D perhaps TRBD1 (5 bases). Per the germline V gene, CDR1 is MNHNS and CDR2 is SASEGT. The CDR3 is 14 residues long. Trimming took 10 bases from V and 0 from J, leaving 13 bases between them. The CDR3: CAILDRSSGNTIYF. The CDR3 DNA follows: TGTGCCATCCTAGACAGAAGCTCTGGAAACACCATATATTTT.

The chain is built from TRBV6-1 and TRBJ2-5, with TRBD2 matching 8 bases. This CDR3 spans 15 amino acids. V was clipped by 2 bases and J by 5 bases; unmatched bases: 7. In germline, CDR1 is MNHNS, CDR2 SASEGT. DNA of the CDR3: TGTGCCAGCAGTGAATTAAGCGGGAGACGCGAGACCCAGTACTTC. This codes for CASSELSGRRETQYF.

V usage is TRBV5-1 and J usage is TRBJ2-2; TRBD1 might be the D (6 bases). V dropped 0 bases and J dropped 8 bases, with 11 bases sitting between them. The CDR3 spans 14 residues. CDR1 is SGHRS and CDR2 is YFSETQ in the germline V gene. The DNA of the CDR3 is TGCGCCAGCAGCTTGGAAGGGGGTCAGGGGGAGCTGTTTTTT. Protein: CASSLEGGQGELFF.

The chain links TRBV28 to TRBJ1-5; 8 bases are a match to TRBD1. CDR1 and CDR2 (germline): MDHEN, SYDVKM. V was clipped by 5 bases and J by 2 bases; unmatched bases: 5. The CDR3 spans 15 residues. In DNA, the CDR3 is TGTGCCAGCAGTGCGACAGGGGTAGGCAATCAGCCCCAGCATTTT. This encodes CASSATGVGNQPQHF.

V is TRBV30 and J is TRBJ2-2; 11 bases map to TRBD2. The CDR3 has 16 amino acids. V trimming: 2 bases; J trimming: 5 bases; junction bases outside the gene matches: 7. Looked up from germline, CDR1 is GTSNPN and CDR2 is SVGIG (reference sequence). The CDR3: CAWSSLAGGGTGELFF. The CDR3 nucleotides read TGTGCCTGGAGTAGCCTAGCGGGGGGAGGGACCGGGGAGCTGTTTTTT. The variable domain in full, with the rest retrieved from reference TRBV30 and TRBJ2-2, is SQTIHQWPATLVQPVGSPLSLECTVEGTSNPNLYWYRQAAGRGLQLLFYSVGIGQISSEVPQNLSASRPQDRQFILSSKKLLLSDSGFYLCAWSSLAGGGTGELFFGEGSRLTVL.

V and J are TRBV7-9 and TRBJ2-7, with 7 bases that match TRBD1. After removal of 0 bases from V and 4 bases from J, the junction contained 3 bases not matched to a gene. The CDR3 length is 14 residues. Germline-derived CDR1 and CDR2 are SEHNR and FQNEAQ (reference sequence). The CDR3 coding sequence is TGTGCCAGCAGCTTAGCAGACAGGGCTTACGAGCAGTACTTC. It specifies CASSLADRAYEQYF.

The chain uses TRBV27 and TRBJ1-1, with D unresolved. Germline CDR1 MNHEY, CDR2 SMNVEV (reference sequence). V was clipped by 4 bases and J by 0 bases, with 18 bases between them. CDR3 size: 17 residues. The CDR3 bases are TGTGCCAGCAGTTCCTTCGACGGAGGGAGGGTGAACACTGAAGCTTTCTTT. Translated, it gives CASSSFDGGRVNTEAFF.

This clone has a handful of counts. This chain links TRBV2 with TRBJ1-5, with D possibly matching TRBD1 (6 bases). The CDR3 is 15 residues long. The germline V gene encodes CDR1 SNHLY and CDR2 FYNNEI. With 7 bases removed from V and 3 bases from J, the gap between germline ends came to 16 bases. CDR3 in DNA: TGTGCCAGCAAAGTTACAGACAGGCTCAATCAGCCCCAGCATTTT. Translation gives CASKVTDRLNQPQHF.

This clone appeared a single time. V usage is TRBV15 and J usage is TRBJ2-1, with 8 bases fitting TRBD1. J gave up 3 bases and V 6 bases, and 10 bases lay outside the gene matches. The length of the CDR3 is 16 residues. Germline V gives CDR1 LNHNV, CDR2 YYDKDF (reference sequence). The CDR3 is CATSTGQGTYYNEQFF. CDR3 nucleotide sequence: TGTGCCACCAGTACTGGACAGGGCACTTACTACAATGAGCAGTTCTTC.

The chain couples TRBV30 to TRBJ1-4, with D perhaps matching TRBD1 (6 bases). V was trimmed by 3 bases and J by 0 bases, leaving 14 bases between them. The CDR3 is made up of 16 amino acids. CDR1 is GTSNPN, CDR2 SVGIG, per germline (reference sequence). Here the CDR3 DNA reads TGTGCCTGGAGCGGGACAACCGGAGCAACTAATGAAAAACTGTTTTTT. Residues: CAWSGTTGATNEKLFF.

The chain couples TRBV19 to TRBJ1-1, with D possibly TRBD1 on 6 matching bases. Germline lookup yields CDR1 LNHDA and CDR2 SQIVND (reference sequence). The CDR3 extends over 15 amino acids. V was pared by 3 bases and J by 2 bases, with 13 bases between. CDR3 DNA sequence: TGTGCCAGTAGTATCGGGGCAGGGGCTAACACTGAAGCTTTCTTT. As protein: CASSIGAGANTEAFF.

The chain links TRBV10-1 to TRBJ2-6, with 8 bases lining up with TRBD1. The J segment lost 0 bases and the V segment lost 9 bases, leaving 4 bases of the junction unmatched. From germline, CDR1 is WNHNN and CDR2 SYGVQD (reference sequence). This CDR3 contains 15 residues. This chain's CDR3 is CASGTGLSGANVLTF. The CDR3 DNA reads as TGCGCCAGTGGGACAGGACTCTCTGGGGCCAACGTCCTGACTTTC.

The rearrangement uses TRBV5-1 and TRBJ1-1; 8 positions agree with TRBD1. Germline CDR1 is SGHRS and CDR2 is YFSETQ. The CDR3 extends over 14 amino acids. V was clipped by 5 bases and J by 5 bases; unmatched bases: 8. The CDR3 spells CASSSATGGTEAFF. The CDR3 nucleotides read TGCGCCAGCAGTTCCGCAACAGGGGGGACTGAAGCTTTCTTT. The entire variable domain, with the rest obtained from reference TRBV5-1 and TRBJ1-1, is as follows: KAGVTQTPRYLIKTRGQQVTLSCSPISGHRSVSWYQQTPGQGLQFLFEYFSETQRNKGNFPGRFSGRQFSNSRSEMNVSTLELGDSALYLCASSSATGGTEAFFGQGTRLTVV.

The rearrangement links TRBV11-2 to TRBJ1-1; D is uncertain. The CDR3 totals 12 residues. V lost 5 bases and J 11 bases, leaving 15 bases between the germline ends. Germline V lookup: CDR1 SGHAT, CDR2 FQNNGV. The CDR3 sequence: CASSRIEGIAFF. CDR3 bases: TGTGCCAGCAGCCGGATCGAGGGTATCGCTTTCTTT. Drawing the rest from reference TRBV11-2 and TRBJ1-1, the complete variable domain is EAGVAQSPRYKIIEKRQSVAFWCNPISGHATLYWYQQILGQGPKLLIQFQNNGVVDDSQLPKDRFSAERLKGVDSTLKIQPAKLEDSAVYLCASSRIEGIAFFGQGTRLTVV.

CDR3 nucleotides: TGTGCCAGCAGCTTAGCGACTACACTTAACAATGAGCAGTTCTTC. Encoded protein: CASSLATTLNNEQFF. The V and J genes are TRBV11-3 and TRBJ2-1, with D tentatively TRBD2 (5 bases). The CDR3 is made up of 15 amino acids. Germline values: CDR1 SGHNT, CDR2 YENEEA. Trimming shortened V by 1 base and J by 5 bases, and 12 bases separated the two germline ends.

The chain has TRBV2 and TRBJ1-5; the match to TRBD1 covers 11 bases. The CDR3 consists of 17 residues. Germline assignment: CDR1 SNHLY and CDR2 FYNNEI. The V and J ends lost 8 bases and 5 bases, in that order; junction bases with no gene match: 14. Here the CDR3 DNA reads TGTGCCAGCGGAACTAGGGCGGGACAGGGGGGAGATCAGCCCCAGCATTTT. Translated: CASGTRAGQGGDQPQHF.

The chain links TRBV7-7 to TRBJ2-7, with D tentatively TRBD1 (5 bases). The ends were cut back, 5 bases at V and 4 bases at J, with 15 bases in the middle. The germline V gene has CDR1 SSHAT and CDR2 FNYEAQ (reference sequence). This CDR3 spans 14 amino acids. CDR3 in amino acids: CASSQGPENYEQYF. The CDR3 DNA sequence: TGTGCCAGCAGCCAGGGTCCAGAGAATTACGAGCAGTACTTC.

This clone was detected a few times. The chain recombines TRBV9 with TRBJ2-5; D remains unclear. The CDR3 is 14 residues long. V gave up 1 base and J gave up 2 bases, with 9 bases separating them. CDR1 is SGDLS, CDR2 YYNGEE, per germline. In nucleotides, the CDR3 is TGTGCCAGCAGCGTAAGCCCGCTACAAGAGACCCAGTACTTC. Translating gives CASSVSPLQETQYF.

The chain uses TRBV18 and TRBJ2-7, with 7 bases that match TRBD2. The J segment lost 4 bases and the V segment lost 3 bases, leaving 6 bases of the junction unmatched. The germline V gene has CDR1 KGHSH and CDR2 LQKENI. CDR3 length: 14 residues. The CDR3 DNA follows: TGTGCCAGCTCACCGCGGGGGAACGGGTACGAGCAGTACTTC. Translation gives CASSPRGNGYEQYF.

The J gene is TRBJ1-6, the V gene TRBV5-4, with no clear D. The germline CDR1 and CDR2 sequences are SGHNT and YYREEE (reference sequence). V shed 0 bases and J shed 6 bases, with 7 bases lying between them. The CDR3 extends over 14 amino acids. In DNA form, the CDR3 reads TGTGCCAGCAGCTTGGGGGGAGGTAATTCACCCCTCCACTTT. Translating it yields CASSLGGGNSPLHF.

The chain has TRBV21-1 and TRBJ1-1; the D call TRBD1 from the table was never checked on the DNA. TRBV21-1 is deemed a pseudogene. The CDR3 spans 14 residues. The CDR3 region is CASSCGGTGGEAFF. In DNA, the CDR3 is TGTGCCAGCAGCTGCGGCGGGACAGGGGGCGAGGCTTTCTTT.

This chain joins TRBV7-2 and TRBJ2-5; 8 bases match TRBD2. The CDR3 runs 16 residues. Germline loops: CDR1 SGHTA, CDR2 FQGNSA. The J segment lost 2 bases and the V segment lost 5 bases, leaving 10 bases of the junction unmatched. CDR3 amino acids: CASSPGLAGWQETQYF. CDR3 nucleotides: TGTGCCAGCAGCCCGGGGTTAGCGGGGTGGCAAGAGACCCAGTACTTC. Using reference TRBV7-2 and TRBJ2-5 for the parts outside the CDR3, the full variable domain is GAGVSQSPSNKVTEKGKDVELRCDPISGHTALYWYRQSLGQGLEFLIYFQGNSAPDKSGLPSDRFSAERTGGSVSTLTIQRTQQEDSAVYLCASSPGLAGWQETQYFGPGTRLLVL.

The chain combines TRBV7-3 with TRBJ2-7; TRBD1 aligns across 11 bases. The CDR3 runs to 15 residues. Germline V gives CDR1 SGHTA, CDR2 FQGTGA. Trimming at V came to 5 bases and at J to 4 bases, leaving 7 bases not matched to a gene. CDR3 residues: CASSLGQGVGYEQYF. The DNA of the CDR3 is TGTGCCAGCAGCCTGGGACAGGGGGTTGGTTACGAGCAGTACTTC.

This clone was seen a single time. The chain joins TRBV6-1 to TRBJ2-5, with TRBD2 matching 7 bases. The CDR3 is 17 amino acids. In germline, CDR1 is MNHNS, CDR2 SASEGT. V was pared by 3 bases and J by 0 bases, with 10 bases of the junction left unmatched. DNA of the CDR3: TGTGCCAGCAGTGACCGGACTAGAGGGCTGCACCAAGAGACCCAGTACTTC. It translates to CASSDRTRGLHQETQYF.